This TCR beta chain was retrieved from a study of blood T cells in healthy people across ages. The study's findings and limits: With unsorted PBMCs, a conclusive comparison of naive versus antigen-experienced cells was not possible.

A few counts support this clonotype. Its antigen remains unidentified. CDR3 size: 12 residues. The use of a sample-barcoded 5' primer and a J-beta primer mix characterized a second PCR of roughly 6 to 11 cycles. TCRdb independently ran MiXCR on the 5' RACE reads; one entry per CDR3 protein. The data show more than 650,000 distinct CDR3 sequences, with approximately 21% seen just once and roughly a fifth held by the top ten. The material sequenced was blood. The J gene is TRBJ2-5, the V gene TRBV12-3 or TRBV12-4; D is uncertain. The last part of the DNA fits TRBJ2-7 better; the J call may be wrong. This TCR was sampled from a man aged 65-85 years in good health. The CDR3 is CASSPSVYEQYF. The DNA for the CDR3 is TGTGCCAGCAGTCCATCGGTCTACGAGCAGTACTTC.